This T cell receptor (beta chain) was obtained from a study of T cells after yellow fever vaccination. Study-level background: Low-cell-number fractions underwent preparation using SMART-Seq v4 Ultra Low Input.

Production of TCR cDNA was by 5'RACE template switching, which also added a universal primer site and UMIs. MiXCR, applied by TCRdb to the 5' RACE reads, yields one record per CDR3 protein. The table shows 400,000 or so distinct CDR3 sequences, with about 6% occurring only once. This clonotype was recorded a few times. Its antigen is unidentified. The CDR3 has 13 residues. Trimming took off 5 bases at V and 6 bases at J, with 11 bases between the two ends. CDR1 and CDR2 (germline): SGHTA, FQGNSA. Whole-study findings and limits: Weaker, the secondary response had a peak occurring faster, on day 5 versus 15. Among primary-vaccination clones, most reappeared after the booster, at around 97% for CD4 and around 91% for CD8.

The chain employs TRBV7-2 and TRBJ1-5; weak D call: TRBD1 (5 bases). This sequence originates from a man younger than 45 who received the YFV17D yellow fever vaccine. The specimen was PBMCs, collected 5 days after the yellow fever booster vaccination. The CDR3 here is CASSQARAQPQHF. CDR3 nucleotides: TGTGCCAGCAGCCAAGCCAGGGCTCAGCCCCAGCATTTT.